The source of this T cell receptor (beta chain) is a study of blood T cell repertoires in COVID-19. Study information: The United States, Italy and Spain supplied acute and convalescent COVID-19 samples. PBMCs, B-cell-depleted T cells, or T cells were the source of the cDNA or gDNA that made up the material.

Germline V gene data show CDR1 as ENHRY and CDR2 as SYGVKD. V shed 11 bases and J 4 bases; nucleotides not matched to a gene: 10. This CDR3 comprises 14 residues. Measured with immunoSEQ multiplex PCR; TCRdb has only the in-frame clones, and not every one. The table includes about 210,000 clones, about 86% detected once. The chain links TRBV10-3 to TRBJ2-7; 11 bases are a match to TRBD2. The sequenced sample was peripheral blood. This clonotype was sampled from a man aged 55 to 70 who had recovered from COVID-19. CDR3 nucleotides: TGTGCCGTCCGTAGCGGGGGGGCCTCATACGAGCAGTACTTC. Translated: CAVRSGGASYEQYF.